Included here is one TCR beta chain sequence, with context. Data came from immunoSEQ multiplex PCR; TCRdb stores just in-frame clones and leaves some out. The data show approximately 220,000 clones, 80% to 90% seen once. This sample was taken from a study of blood T cell repertoires in COVID-19. In germline, CDR1 is SEHNR, CDR2 FQNEAQ (reference sequence). V was clipped by 5 bases and J by 2 bases; unmatched bases: 4. The CDR3 runs to 14 residues. The sample comprised PBMCs or T cells enriched from blood (not recorded which). V is TRBV7-9 and J is TRBJ2-3; 7 positions agree with TRBD2. The sequence was collected from a woman aged 25 to 39 who had been exposed to COVID-19. CDR3 residues: CASSLSGATDTQYF. The CDR3 DNA reads TGTGCCAGCAGCCTGAGCGGGGCCACAGATACGCAGTATTTT.